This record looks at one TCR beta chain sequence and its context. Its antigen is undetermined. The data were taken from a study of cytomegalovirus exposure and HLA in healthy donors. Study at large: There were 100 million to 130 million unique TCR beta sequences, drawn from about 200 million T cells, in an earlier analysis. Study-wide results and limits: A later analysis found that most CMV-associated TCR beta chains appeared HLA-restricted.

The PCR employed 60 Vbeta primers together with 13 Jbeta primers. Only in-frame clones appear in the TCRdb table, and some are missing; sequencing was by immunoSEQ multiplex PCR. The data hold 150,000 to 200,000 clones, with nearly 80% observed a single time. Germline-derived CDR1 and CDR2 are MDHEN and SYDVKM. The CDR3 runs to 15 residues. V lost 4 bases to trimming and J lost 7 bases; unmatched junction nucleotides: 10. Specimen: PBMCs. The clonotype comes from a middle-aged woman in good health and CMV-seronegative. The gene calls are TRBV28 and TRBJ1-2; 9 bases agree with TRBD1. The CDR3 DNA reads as TGTGCCAGCAGTTGGAGGGACAGGGCAGTGGGTGGCTACACCTTC. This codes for CASSWRDRAVGGYTF.